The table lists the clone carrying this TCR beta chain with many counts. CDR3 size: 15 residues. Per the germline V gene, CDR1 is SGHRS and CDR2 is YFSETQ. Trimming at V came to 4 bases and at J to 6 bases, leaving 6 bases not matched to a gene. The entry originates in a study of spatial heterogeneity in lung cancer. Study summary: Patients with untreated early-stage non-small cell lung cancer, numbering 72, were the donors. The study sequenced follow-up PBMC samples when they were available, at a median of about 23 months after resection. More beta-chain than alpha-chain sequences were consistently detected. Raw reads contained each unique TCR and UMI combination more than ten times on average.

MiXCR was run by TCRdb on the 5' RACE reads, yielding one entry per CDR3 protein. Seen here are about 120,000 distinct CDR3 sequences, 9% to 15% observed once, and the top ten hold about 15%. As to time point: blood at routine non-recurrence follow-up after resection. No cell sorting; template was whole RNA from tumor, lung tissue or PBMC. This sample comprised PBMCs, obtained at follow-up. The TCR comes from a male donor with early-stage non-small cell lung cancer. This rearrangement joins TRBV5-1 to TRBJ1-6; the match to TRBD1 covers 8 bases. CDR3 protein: CASSKDRAINSPLHF. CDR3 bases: TGCGCCAGCAGCAAGGACAGGGCCATTAATTCACCCCTCCACTTT. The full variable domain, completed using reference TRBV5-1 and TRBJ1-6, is KAGVTQTPRYLIKTRGQQVTLSCSPISGHRSVSWYQQTPGQGLQFLFEYFSETQRNKGNFPGRFSGRQFSNSRSEMNVSTLELGDSALYLCASSKDRAINSPLHFGNGTRLTVT.